Listed below are T cell receptor beta chains from one sample, sequenced in a study of T-cell memory formation after mild COVID-19. Via MiXCR, TCRdb re-called the 5' RACE reads, giving one row per CDR3 protein. The sample holds about 340,000 distinct CDR3 sequences; roughly 21% are singletons and the top ten take around 12%. The sequenced material came from PBMCs or a T cell subset sorted from them (not recorded which). The origin of the receptors is an adult woman who had mild COVID-19 (a few samples of this study predate the infection). Cell type and time point are not known. Both conserved end residues are trimmed from each CDR3. Fields, in order: V gene, J gene, CDR3 protein.

TRBV18	TRBJ1-1	ASSPIRGRANTEAF
TRBV20-1	TRBJ2-7	SARDREGLYEQY
TRBV25-1	TRBJ1-1	ASSRGGAEAF
TRBV23-1	TRBJ1-5	ASSCVGQGGQIDSNQPQH
TRBV6-2/TRBV6-3	TRBJ2-1	ASSWGQGRYNEQF
TRBV15	TRBJ2-1	ATRASGSYNEQF
TRBV9	TRBJ2-3	ASSFSGGLTDTQY
TRBV4-2	TRBJ1-1	ASSQGRQGPWPEAF
TRBV7-9	TRBJ1-2	ASSFGGLYGYT
TRBV7-8	TRBJ2-3	ASSRNDVSSTDTQY
TRBV27	TRBJ2-1	ASSRQGPYNEQF
TRBV15	TRBJ2-7	ATSSGAGYEQY
TRBV12-3/TRBV12-4	TRBJ2-1	ASSLSGGDEQF
TRBV5-6	TRBJ2-1	ASSLLSGLAGNEQF
TRBV6-5	TRBJ2-1	ASSRLVASNEQF
TRBV6-1	TRBJ2-3	ASSGAYGADTQY
TRBV3-1	TRBJ2-7	ASSHTGGNEQY
TRBV18	TRBJ2-3	ASSPTGVDTQY
TRBV7-8	TRBJ2-7	ASSLEGGISYEQY
TRBV11-2	TRBJ2-7	ASIPDIPHREQY
TRBV7-9	TRBJ1-4	ASSQGQGREKLF
TRBV9	TRBJ2-1	ASSVGGLGLNEQF
TRBV29-1	TRBJ1-1	SVLDSPLNTEAF
TRBV18	TRBJ2-1	ASSPPLLAPNEQF
TRBV10-3	TRBJ2-5	AISRAQETQY
TRBV5-5	TRBJ1-4	ASSLRGEFMAEKLF
TRBV7-3	TRBJ2-2	ASSLDTNTGELF
TRBV5-1	TRBJ2-1	ASSLQGAQNEQF
TRBV5-1	TRBJ2-1	ASSLTPQGQTSIHEQF
TRBV12-3/TRBV12-4	TRBJ2-7	ASSLGEWSSYEQY
TRBV7-6	TRBJ2-7	ASSLAGGEFLDEQY